A single sample is the source of the 6 T cell receptor beta chains below, sequenced in a study of T-cell reconstitution after alpha-beta-depleted transplantation in children. The authors prepared the TCRbeta library with unique molecular identifiers. TCRdb reprocessed the PCR reads with MiXCR, giving one entry per CDR3 protein. Of roughly 570,000 distinct CDR3 sequences in the sample, approximately 30% are singletons; the top ten hold about a third. The sample was PBMCs, taken before TCRalphabeta/CD19-depleted stem cell transplant. Source of these receptors: a boy in the first two years of life with Wiskott-Aldrich syndrome, due to receive a stem cell transplant.

The CDR3 region is CASGHRGKTQYF. In DNA, the CDR3 is TGTGCCAGCGGACATAGAGGAAAGACCCAGTACTTC. The V and J genes are TRBV28 and TRBJ2-5; TRBD1 is a possible D gene (5 bases). CDR3 length: 12 amino acids. V gave up 8 bases and J gave up 6 bases, with 13 bases separating them. CDR1 is MDHEN, CDR2 SYDVKM, per germline.

This clonotype was seen only a few times. J is TRBJ2-1 and V is TRBV27; TRBD2 is a possible D gene (6 bases). Germline V gene sequence: CDR1 MNHEY, CDR2 SMNVEV (reference sequence). V was shortened by 5 bases and J by 9 bases, with 17 bases between the two germline ends. CDR3 length equals 14 residues. The CDR3 protein is CASSLPSGVGEQFF. Written as DNA, the CDR3 is TGTGCCAGCAGTCTACCCTCGGGAGTTGGTGAGCAGTTCTTC.

CDR3 region: CAIKGQLYDTIYF. The CDR3 DNA reads as TGTGCCATCAAGGGACAGCTTTACGACACCATATATTTT. The chain carries TRBV10-3 and TRBJ1-3, with TRBD1 identical over 7 bases. The CDR3 contains 13 residues. Trimming removed 7 bases from V and 8 bases from J; junction bases left unmatched: 8. In germline, CDR1 is ENHRY, CDR2 SYGVKD.

Many counts were recorded for this clonotype. The CDR3 spells CATSRDVTVSYEQYF. The CDR3 DNA reads as TGTGCCACCAGCAGAGATGTCACGGTCTCCTACGAGCAGTACTTC. This chain links TRBV15 with TRBJ2-7, with D unresolved. With 0 bases removed from V and 0 bases from J, the gap between germline ends came to 9 bases. The CDR3 totals 15 residues. Germline CDR1 reads LNHNV; CDR2 reads YYDKDF (reference sequence).

This clonotype has just a few counts. V gene TRBV20-1 combines with J gene TRBJ2-7; TRBD2 is a possible D gene (6 bases). Germline CDR1 DFQATT, CDR2 SNEGSKA (reference sequence). Trimming shortened V by 8 bases and J by 5 bases, and 19 bases separated the two germline ends. This CDR3 contains 13 residues. The CDR3 DNA sequence: TGCAGTTCCCAGGGACTCTCAACCGACGAGCAGTACTTC. It encodes CSSQGLSTDEQYF.

This clonotype was observed a few times. The CDR3 DNA sequence: TGCGCCAGCAGCTTGGGCCTAGGGCTCTACGAGCAGTACTTC. It is translated as CASSLGLGLYEQYF. The J gene is TRBJ2-7, the V gene TRBV5-1; no clear D. Trimming cost V 0 bases and J 3 bases, with 10 bases left between them. Germline assignment: CDR1 SGHRS and CDR2 YFSETQ. This CDR3 region has 14 residues.